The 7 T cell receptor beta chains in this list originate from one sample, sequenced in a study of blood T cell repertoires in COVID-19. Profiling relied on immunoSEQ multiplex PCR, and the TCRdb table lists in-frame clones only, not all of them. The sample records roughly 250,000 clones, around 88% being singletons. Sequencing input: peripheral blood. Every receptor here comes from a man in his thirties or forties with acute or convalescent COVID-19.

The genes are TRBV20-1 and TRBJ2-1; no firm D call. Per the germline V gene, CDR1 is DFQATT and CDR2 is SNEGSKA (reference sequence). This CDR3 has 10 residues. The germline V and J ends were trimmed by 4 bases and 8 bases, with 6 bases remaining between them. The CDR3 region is CSAIRDEQFF. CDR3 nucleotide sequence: TGCAGTGCTATTCGGGATGAGCAGTTCTTC.

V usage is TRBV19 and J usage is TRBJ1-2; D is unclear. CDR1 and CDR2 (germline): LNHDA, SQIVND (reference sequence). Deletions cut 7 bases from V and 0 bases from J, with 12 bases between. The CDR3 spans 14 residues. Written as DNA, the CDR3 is TGTGCCAGTATCAGGAGGGCAGCTAACTATGGCTACACCTTC. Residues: CASIRRAANYGYTF.

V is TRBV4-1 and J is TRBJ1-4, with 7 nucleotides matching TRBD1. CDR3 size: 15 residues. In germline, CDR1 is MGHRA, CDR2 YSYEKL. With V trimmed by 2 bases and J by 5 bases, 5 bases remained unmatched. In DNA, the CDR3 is TGCGCCAGCAGCCAAAGGGACAGCACAAATGAAAAACTGTTTTTT. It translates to CASSQRDSTNEKLFF.

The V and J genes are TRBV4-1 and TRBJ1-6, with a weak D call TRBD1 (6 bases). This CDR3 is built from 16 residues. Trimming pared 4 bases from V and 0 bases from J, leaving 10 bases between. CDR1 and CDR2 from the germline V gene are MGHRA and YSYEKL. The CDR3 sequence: CASSPTGSSYNSPLHF. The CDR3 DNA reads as TGCGCCAGCAGCCCGACAGGCAGCTCCTATAATTCACCCCTCCACTTT.

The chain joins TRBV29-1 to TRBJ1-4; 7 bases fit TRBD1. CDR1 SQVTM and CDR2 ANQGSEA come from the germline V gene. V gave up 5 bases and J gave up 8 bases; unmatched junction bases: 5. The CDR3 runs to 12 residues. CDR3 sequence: CSVSRGREKLFF. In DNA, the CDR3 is TGCAGCGTTTCAAGGGGGCGGGAAAAACTGTTTTTT. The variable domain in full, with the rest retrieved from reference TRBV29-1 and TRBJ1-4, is SAVISQKPSRDICQRGTSLTIQCQVDSQVTMMFWYRQQPGQSLTLIATANQGSEATYESGFVIDKFPISRPNLTFSTLTVSNMSPEDSSIYLCSVSRGREKLFFGSGTQLSVL.

The CDR3 nucleotides read TGTGCCAGCAGTATTACAGGGTCCGATAGCTACACCTTC. Translation: CASSITGSDSYTF. The genes are TRBV6-4 and TRBJ1-2, with a weak D call TRBD1 (6 bases). Trimming left V 5 bases short and J 9 bases short, with 16 bases between. The CDR3 is 13 residues long. Germline lookup yields CDR1 MRHNA and CDR2 SNTAGT.

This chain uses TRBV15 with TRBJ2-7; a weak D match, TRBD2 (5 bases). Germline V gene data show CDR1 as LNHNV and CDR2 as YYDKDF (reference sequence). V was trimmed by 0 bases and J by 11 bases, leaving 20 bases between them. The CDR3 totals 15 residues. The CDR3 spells CATSRDLAGGDLEYF. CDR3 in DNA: TGTGCCACCAGCAGAGATTTGGCAGGAGGTGACCTGGAGTACTTC.